This T cell receptor (beta chain) was found in a study of shared clonotypes between healthy human individuals. Clones were read by immunoSEQ multiplex PCR, and TCRdb kept only the in-frame ones, dropping some. Seen here are millions of clones, around nine tenths observed once, and the top ten hold roughly 0.13%. Study-wide results and limits: Non-shared clonotypes had lower generation probabilities than clonotypes shared by all four sorted-subset donors.

V lost 2 bases and J 8 bases, leaving 12 bases between the germline ends. The CDR3 extends over 13 amino acids. CDR1 is WNHNN and CDR2 is SYGVQD in the germline V gene (reference sequence). This clone was counted a single time. As yet, its antigen is unknown. The V call is TRBV10-1, the J call TRBJ2-5; D is undetermined. This TCR came from a man aged 18 to 30 in good health. The sample comprised naive CD4+ T cells sorted from blood. Subset denoted: CD45RA+ positively selected. The CDR3 here is CASSEGIRGTQYF. The CDR3 bases are TGCGCCAGCAGTGAGGGAATTCGAGGAACCCAGTACTTC.